This entry describes one TCR beta chain. These data are taken from a study of Ad26.COV2.S vaccination and SARS-CoV-2 variants. Sequencing was performed with immunoSEQ multiplex PCR; in TCRdb, only in-frame clones are kept and a portion is missing. The data show 180,000 or so clones, around 90% seen once. The receptor comes from a human donor who had recovered from COVID-19. This sample comprised peripheral blood, obtained after recovery from COVID-19.

CDR3 residues: CASSSEGTSWYEQYF. DNA of the CDR3: TGTGCCAGCAGCTCTGAAGGGACTAGTTGGTACGAGCAGTACTTC. V is TRBV7-9 and J is TRBJ2-7, with 8 bases fitting TRBD2. Germline V gives CDR1 SEHNR, CDR2 FQNEAQ (reference sequence). Trimming cost V 4 bases and J 4 bases; bases outside gene matches: 9. The CDR3 is made up of 15 amino acids.